The 20 T cell receptor beta chains in this list originate from one sample, sequenced in a study of blood T cells in healthy people across ages. Using a J-beta primer mix together with a sample-barcoded 5' primer, a second PCR was run for roughly 7 to 11 cycles. Each CDR3 protein is one row after TCRdb ran MiXCR on the 5' RACE reads. The sample yields roughly 1.7 million distinct CDR3 sequences, roughly 30% seen once. The sample taken for sequencing was blood. These receptors originate from a young woman in good health.

This clonotype was seen more than once but under ten times. This could be a read error, since a much larger clone is one nucleotide away. V usage is TRBV4-1 and J usage is TRBJ2-1; possible D gene TRBD2, 6 bases. Trimming took off 4 bases at V and 8 bases at J, with 15 bases between the two ends. The CDR3 is made up of 14 amino acids. CDR1 and CDR2 from the germline V gene are MGHRA and YSYEKL. The CDR3 nucleotides read TGCGCCAGCAGCCTCGGACTAACGGGATATGAGCAGTTCTTC. Translated, it gives CASSLGLTGYEQFF.

This clonotype was picked up a small number of times. The V call is TRBV5-6, the J call TRBJ2-5; TRBD2 matches 9 bases. In germline, CDR1 is SGHDT, CDR2 YYEEEE. CDR3 length equals 15 residues. Trimming took 2 bases from V and 4 from J; bases not matched to a gene: 6. The CDR3: CASSLVAGERETQYF. In nucleotides, the CDR3 is TGTGCCAGCAGCTTAGTAGCGGGGGAGAGAGAGACCCAGTACTTC.

V is TRBV30 and J is TRBJ1-2; possible D gene TRBD1, 5 bases. The CDR3 consists of 13 residues. V was pared by 0 bases and J by 5 bases, with 10 bases between. Germline assignment: CDR1 GTSNPN and CDR2 SVGIG (reference sequence). The CDR3 nucleotides read TGTGCCTGGAGTGTAAGGGACTGGTATGGCTACACCTTC. This translates into CAWSVRDWYGYTF.

In its sample, this clonotype was seen a few times. The chain combines TRBV3-1 with TRBJ1-2; unclear D gene. From germline, CDR1 is LGHDT and CDR2 YNNKEL (reference sequence). Trimming shortened V by 0 bases and J by 7 bases, and 9 bases separated the two germline ends. The CDR3 contains 13 residues. CDR3 region: CASSQDIFIGYTF. DNA of the CDR3: TGTGCCAGCAGCCAAGATATATTTATTGGCTACACCTTC.

This clonotype was counted ten times or more. V and J are TRBV5-1 and TRBJ2-3; 10 positions match TRBD2. V shed 2 bases and J 5 bases; nucleotides not matched to a gene: 2. Germline-derived CDR1 and CDR2 are SGHRS and YFSETQ. The CDR3 sequence is 14 residues long. CDR3 residues: CASSLGLAVDTQYF. DNA for the CDR3: TGCGCCAGCAGCTTAGGACTAGCGGTAGATACGCAGTATTTT.

The chain is built from TRBV7-3 and TRBJ2-7, with 9 bases that match TRBD1. V was pared by 4 bases and J by 2 bases, with 9 bases of the junction left unmatched. CDR1 is SGHTA, CDR2 FQGTGA, per germline. The CDR3 covers 16 residues. The CDR3 here is CASSSTGGRLPYEQYF. CDR3 DNA sequence: TGTGCCAGCAGCTCTACAGGGGGCCGATTACCCTACGAGCAGTACTTC.

This clonotype was counted only a few times. The chain combines TRBV5-1 with TRBJ2-5, with TRBD2 identical over 8 bases. V shed 6 bases and J 1 base; nucleotides not matched to a gene: 11. Germline CDR1 and CDR2: SGHRS and YFSETQ. This CDR3 comprises 16 residues. As DNA, the CDR3 is TGCGCCAGCAAAATGGGGCTAGCGGGCGCCCAAGAGACCCAGTACTTC. Its protein product is CASKMGLAGAQETQYF. Combining the CDR3 with reference TRBV5-1 and TRBJ2-5 gives the whole variable domain KAGVTQTPRYLIKTRGQQVTLSCSPISGHRSVSWYQQTPGQGLQFLFEYFSETQRNKGNFPGRFSGRQFSNSRSEMNVSTLELGDSALYLCASKMGLAGAQETQYFGPGTRLLVL.

Comments on this clonotype: One junction end does not reproduce the germline sequence, and a read error may be involved. The chain couples TRBV20-1 to TRBJ1-6; D remains ambiguous. Germline CDR1 is DFQATT and CDR2 is SNEGSKA (reference sequence). This CDR3 has 16 residues. The CDR3 reads CSVRAEELSNNSPLHF. The CDR3 nucleotides read TGCAGTGTTAGAGCTGAAGAACTATCAAATAATTCACCCCTCCACTTT.

There are many counts of this clonotype. A much larger clone differs from this one at a single base, so this may be a read error. DNA of the CDR3: TGTGCCAGCAGCACCGCCCGGGGACAGAGCGTATACGAGCAGTACTTC. It translates to CASSTARGQSVYEQYF. The rearrangement uses TRBV7-2 and TRBJ2-7; 7 positions agree with TRBD1. Looked up from germline, CDR1 is SGHTA and CDR2 is FQGNSA. The ends lost 5 bases at V and 4 bases at J; junction bases unmatched: 14. The CDR3 extends over 16 amino acids.

The chain carries TRBV4-1 and TRBJ2-3, with D unclear. Trimming left V 1 base short and J 2 bases short, with 10 bases between. The length of the CDR3 is 15 residues. Germline CDR1 and CDR2: MGHRA and YSYEKL. The CDR3 sequence is CASSQAPTATDTQYF. CDR3 coding DNA: TGCGCCAGCAGCCAAGCCCCCACCGCCACAGATACGCAGTATTTT.

V gene TRBV15 combines with J gene TRBJ1-5; the match to TRBD1 covers 8 bases. CDR3 size: 19 residues. V gave up 1 base and J gave up 3 bases; unmatched junction bases: 14. Germline CDR1 LNHNV, CDR2 YYDKDF (reference sequence). CDR3 nucleotides: TGTGCCACCAGCAGAGCTAGGGGACCGGGACAGGACTACAATCAGCCCCAGCATTTT. Its protein is CATSRARGPGQDYNQPQHF. Full variable domain (missing parts from reference TRBV15 and TRBJ1-5): DAMVIQNPRYQVTQFGKPVTLSCSQTLNHNVMYWYQQKSSQAPKLLFHYYDKDFNNEADTPDNFQSRRPNTSFCFLDIRSPGLGDTAMYLCATSRARGPGQDYNQPQHFGDGTRLSIL.

The rearrangement joins TRBV10-3 to TRBJ2-5; D not certain. TRBJ2-7 explains the end of the DNA better; the J call may be wrong. Germline-derived CDR1 and CDR2 are ENHRY and SYGVKD. This CDR3 has 12 residues. CDR3 sequence reads: CAISEKRIEQYF. In DNA form, the CDR3 reads TGTGCCATCAGTGAGAAGAGAATCGAGCAGTACTTC.

For this clonotype: This may come from a read error, since a much larger clone is one base off. The chain couples TRBV7-9 to TRBJ1-2; D gene uncertain. Germline V lookup: CDR1 SEHNR, CDR2 FQNEAQ (reference sequence). This CDR3 has 13 residues. The ends were cut back, 0 bases at V and 6 bases at J, with 8 bases in the middle. The CDR3: CASSLASGHGYTF. The CDR3 coding sequence is TGTGCCAGCAGCTTAGCTTCCGGGCATGGCTACACCTTC.

V is TRBV5-6 and J is TRBJ2-1; D is perhaps TRBD2 (7 bases). With 5 bases removed from V and 5 bases from J, the gap between germline ends came to 14 bases. This CDR3 contains 14 residues. Germline V gives CDR1 SGHDT, CDR2 YYEEEE. CDR3 in amino acids: CASRGGRYDNEQFF. The CDR3 DNA sequence: TGTGCCAGCAGGGGGGGGCGTTACGACAATGAGCAGTTCTTC.

V is TRBV12-3 or TRBV12-4 and J is TRBJ2-1, with a weak D call TRBD2 (6 bases). V was trimmed by 4 bases and J by 8 bases, leaving 9 bases between them. The CDR3 consists of 12 residues. CDR3: CASSSPGDEQFF. The CDR3, as DNA: TGTGCCAGCAGTTCTCCGGGGGATGAGCAGTTCTTC.

CDR3 in amino acids: CASSLTDRGNTGELFF. The CDR3 nucleotides read TGTGCCAGCAGCTTGACCGACAGGGGCAACACCGGGGAGCTGTTTTTT. The V and J genes are TRBV7-6 and TRBJ2-2; the match to TRBD1 covers 8 bases. The CDR3 extends over 16 amino acids. The germline gives CDR1 SGHVS, CDR2 FNYEAQ. The V segment lost 3 bases and the J segment 2 bases; nucleotides outside the gene matches: 5.

This clonotype was observed a handful of times. The V call is TRBV5-4, the J call TRBJ2-3; TRBD1 is a possible D gene (6 bases). CDR1 is SGHNT, CDR2 YYREEE, per germline (reference sequence). Trimming left V 6 bases short and J 3 bases short, with 17 bases between. This CDR3 has 15 amino acids. The CDR3 region has the DNA TGTGCCAGCATGCGGGCAGGGGCATCGACAGATACGCAGTATTTT. Translated: CASMRAGASTDTQYF.

The chain uses TRBV14 and TRBJ2-7; 11 bases align to TRBD2. Trimming at V came to 3 bases and at J to 6 bases, leaving 10 bases not matched to a gene. Germline CDR1 is SGHDN and CDR2 is FVKESK. The CDR3 runs 16 residues. The CDR3 loop reads CASSQVLAGVRGEQYF. CDR3 DNA sequence: TGTGCCAGCAGCCAGGTACTAGCGGGAGTGCGCGGCGAGCAGTACTTC.

The chain uses TRBV6-1 and TRBJ2-3; D remains ambiguous. The CDR3 spans 13 residues. Germline V CDR1 and CDR2: MNHNS, SASEGT. V lost 2 bases and J lost 2, with 5 bases in between. CDR3 in DNA: TGTGCCAGCAGTGAATTATCCACAGATACGCAGTATTTT. It encodes CASSELSTDTQYF.

This chain connects TRBV6-1 to TRBJ2-1; 8 bases agree with TRBD1. V shed 4 bases and J 7 bases; nucleotides not matched to a gene: 12. This CDR3 region has 16 residues. From germline, CDR1 is MNHNS and CDR2 SASEGT. CDR3 loop: CASSAQGAGLWNEQFF. The CDR3 coding sequence is TGTGCCAGCAGTGCCCAGGGGGCTGGATTGTGGAATGAGCAGTTCTTC.